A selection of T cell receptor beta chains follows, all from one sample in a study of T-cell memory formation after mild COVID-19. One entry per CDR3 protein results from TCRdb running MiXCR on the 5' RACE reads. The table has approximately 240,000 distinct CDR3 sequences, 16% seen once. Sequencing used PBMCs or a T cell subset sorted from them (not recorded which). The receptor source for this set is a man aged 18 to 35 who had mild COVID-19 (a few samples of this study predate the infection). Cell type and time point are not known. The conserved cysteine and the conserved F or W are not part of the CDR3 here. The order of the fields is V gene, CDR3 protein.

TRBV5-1,ASSSQGQTDTQY
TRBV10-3,AISESLWGGQETQY
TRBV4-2,ASSQDPTGTQGGYT
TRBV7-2,ATGTGSPYGYT
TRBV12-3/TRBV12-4,ASSSGTGSRYEQY
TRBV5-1,ASSTWTGPGEKLF
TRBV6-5,ASNSGAAGRNEQF
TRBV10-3,ASRTGVTQY
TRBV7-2,ASSLLAGEWEQY
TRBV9,ASSVEVGGGSKNIQY
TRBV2,ASPEGIRQETQY
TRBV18,ASSPARDTEAF
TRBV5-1,ASGEGGFDYGYT
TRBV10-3,AARTRALHNEQF
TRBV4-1,ASSQPGLAGKETQY
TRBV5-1,ASSTGRAQGETQY
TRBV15,ATSIRDRGLTF
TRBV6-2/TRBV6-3,ASTRQGGDTQY
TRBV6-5,ASSPWGDPNTGELF
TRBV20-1,SARGAGSYNEQF
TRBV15,ATSRGSITIQETQY
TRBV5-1,ASSLYFHMEDSNQPQH
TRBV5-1,ASSLGVTGGTDTQY
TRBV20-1,SARALARETQY
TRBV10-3,AISDRAGGSYNEQF
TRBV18,ASSTNGNSNQPQH
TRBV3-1,ASSQMTESYEQY
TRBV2,AGKTGPYNEQF
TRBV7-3,ASSANTGTSEAF
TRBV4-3,ASSQDRNRKNYGYT
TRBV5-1,ASSRGTDQETQY
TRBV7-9,ASSYAPSPLH
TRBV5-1,ASSPERGRTPYQF
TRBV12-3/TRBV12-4,ASSRGLGETQY
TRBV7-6,ASSPQPRGGGEKLF
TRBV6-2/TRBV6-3,ASRKYPLALETQY
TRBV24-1,ATSDRQGMRETQY
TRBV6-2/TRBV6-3,ASSRQGSYEQY
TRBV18,ASSPSAGTWY
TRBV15,ATSRDAYEAF
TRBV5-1,ASSLGYPDSPLH
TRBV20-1,SAQGNGADTQY
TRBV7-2,ASSFRPTGETQY
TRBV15,ATSRARELMAQPQH
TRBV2,ASSESSSSYEQY